The T cell receptor beta chain under discussion was sequenced for a study of monozygotic twins with inflammatory bowel disease. Each CDR3 protein gets one entry in TCRdb, which reprocessed the 5' RACE reads and gives no DNA. Here the sample table reports about 160,000 distinct CDR3 sequences. Sequences were obtained from blood. This TCR was recovered from a human donor with ulcerative colitis or Crohn's disease, or a healthy co-twin of an affected twin (not recorded which).

CDR3 region: CASSVDPDTQYF. This chain joins TRBV7-9 and TRBJ2-3. The CDR3 has 12 residues. Germline V gene data show CDR1 as SEHNR and CDR2 as FQNEAQ (reference sequence).